This TCR beta chain derives from a study of tumor-infiltrating lymphocytes in primary liver carcinoma (dated by TCRdb to the late 2010s). About the investigation overall: The five patients, three men and two women aged 30 to 69 years, had hepatocellular carcinoma (four) or combined HCC and intrahepatic cholangiocarcinoma (one). The five patients had tumors of stage T1-T3 N0M0, with maximum diameters ranging from 4.2 to 10 cm. Each sample produced about 3.65 to 7.13 million productive TCRbeta reads, and read depth showed no significant difference between tissue types. For each liver tumor, the study sampled five regions along with adjacent normal tissue and blood, and applied TCRbeta repertoire sequencing, expression microarrays and whole-exome sequencing. A total of around 35 specimens from 5 patients went through TCRbeta repertoire sequencing, namely 25 tumor regions, 5 adjacent noncancerous liver tissues and 5 peripheral blood samples. Agilent mRNA microarray profiling was performed on the approximately 26 tumor region samples to relate TCRbeta repertoire diversity to the local molecular phenotype. Technical replicate repertoires showed high reproducibility, with mean shared-clone rates roughly 0.87 and correlation coefficients above 0.95. General conclusions and limits of the study: Consistent with antigen-driven expansion, pairs of tumor regions showed higher repertoire overlap (mean roughly 36%) than either tumor-adjacent pairs (around 17%) or tumor-blood pairs (around 15%). Only about 7.5-25% of top clones were present in all five regions of a tumor, suggesting spatial heterogeneity of tumor-infiltrating T cells. Compared with blood, tumors had a significantly larger share of the repertoire taken up by the top 250 clones (p = 0.039). Since the samples were bulk and unsorted, there was no way to compare CD4+ and CD8+ T cell repertoires. Because sequencing covered only the TCR beta chain and unpaired alpha chains were not captured, true repertoire diversity is likely underestimated. With just five or six patients in the study, the authors point out that the findings should be validated in a larger study.

Without any cell sorting, total RNA and DNA were extracted together from approximately 22-30 mg of bulk tissue using the AllPrep DNA/RNA mini kit. Between late 2015 and 2016, five patients in China with histopathologically diagnosed primary liver carcinoma had surgical resection. Chronic HBV infection was present in the patients, and the patients were treatment-naive at sampling. Five spatially separated regions were sampled from each tumor: the superior, inferior, left-lateral and right-lateral poles, plus the tumor centre. More than 85% viable tumor cells were found by histology in every tumor sample. Fresh tumor and adjacent tissue pieces were bisected; one half was stored in RNAlater at -80°C, the other sent for histology. TCRbeta-specific cDNA was reverse-transcribed from approximately 460 ng total RNA using a constant-region primer and ProtoScript II reverse transcriptase. TCRbeta libraries were built with three nested multiplex PCR rounds, a slightly modified ARM-PCR procedure. Multiplex TRBV1-TRBV30 forward primers and a Cbeta reverse primer were used in the first two PCR rounds, each of which was run for 10 cycles. Sample barcodes and Illumina adapters were added in a final 25-cycle PCR using Deep VentR polymerase. Amplicons of 200-500 bp were gel-purified with a QIAquick gel extraction kit before sequencing. An Illumina HiSeq 2500 was used to sequence the TCRbeta amplicons with 250-bp paired-end reads. As for the original processing: Trimmomatic v0.33 was used to quality-trim the reads, and FLASH v1.2.11 was used to merge paired reads so that full CDR3 sequences could be recovered. V, D and J germline segments were assigned to the rearranged TCRbeta sequences using MiGEC v1.2.1b. VDJtools v1.0.0 computed clonotype statistics and Shannon-Wiener diversity indices. Except for diversity analysis, only each sample's 250 most abundant clonotypes were used in subsequent analyses to reduce sampling bias. TCRdb cleaned the public reads at Q25 with fastp, built clones with MiXCR and kept in-frame beta chains. For every CDR3 protein sequence, its rows merge into one entry that carries the most common genes and DNA. TCRdb, rather than the study authors, made the V and J calls. The sample table records some 55,000 distinct CDR3 sequences; 60% to 75% of these occur just once. The ten most abundant clones make up around 23% of the sample.

Counted from cysteine to phenylalanine, this CDR3 has 15 amino acids. The DNA shown is the 45-base CDR3, in frame from base 1. The germline V gene specifies SGHRS as CDR1 and YFSETQ as CDR2. Cut back by 4 bases and 4 bases, the V and J ends lie 17 bases apart. This clonotype came up many times. This receptor's antigen is unknown. No base qualities exist here, and no much larger clone lies one base off it. In this chain, TRBV5-1 is recombined with TRBJ2-5, with TRBD2 tentatively as D gene (5 bases match). The origin of this receptor is a man aged 35-49 years with primary liver carcinoma and hepatitis B virus infection. Sequences were obtained from liver tumor tissue from sampling region 2. The sample's cell subset or site label, decoded: tumor region T2, inferior pole. The CDR3 sequence is CASSPAPLGGETQYF. Here is the DNA: TGCGCCAGCAGCCCGGCACCCCTAGGAGGAGAGACCCAGTACTTC.